This T cell receptor (beta chain) was sequenced in a study of monozygotic twins with inflammatory bowel disease. Findings and limits, study-wide: Limited power may explain why concordant and discordant twins showed no difference in repertoire similarity.

Regarding this clonotype: The antigen is undetermined.

Nested PCRs of approximately 16 and 10 cycles, two in total, were run on TCRalpha and TCRbeta cDNA. Using the 5' RACE reads, TCRdb records one entry per CDR3 protein without DNA. The repertoire table contains approximately 340,000 distinct CDR3 sequences. Per the germline V gene, CDR1 is SGHRS and CDR2 is YFSETQ. The CDR3 runs to 16 residues. Source material: blood. The V call is TRBV5-1, the J call TRBJ1-3; checking the TCRdb D call of TRBD1 is not possible without DNA. The receptor comes from a human donor with ulcerative colitis or Crohn's disease, or a healthy co-twin of an affected twin (not recorded which). CDR3 protein: CASSTQGASSGNTIYF.